This TCR beta chain was observed in a study of cytomegalovirus exposure and HLA in healthy donors. Study as a whole: A preliminary data release comprised around 85 million unique TCRs obtained from HLA-typed donors.

From germline, CDR1 is MNHNS and CDR2 SASEGT. V dropped 7 bases and J dropped 6 bases, with 17 bases sitting between them. CDR3 length equals 14 residues. With 60 Vbeta and 13 Jbeta primers, the PCR was carried out. Using immunoSEQ multiplex PCR, the repertoire was profiled, and TCRdb retains in-frame clones only, with some absent. The sample contains about 93,000 clones, 70% to 85% of which appear only once. The chain couples TRBV6-1 to TRBJ2-3; D is perhaps TRBD2 (5 bases). The TCR was taken from a man aged 45-60 years in good health and CMV-seronegative. Material for sequencing was PBMCs. The DNA for the CDR3 is TGTGCCAGCACCTACATAGGGCGGGCCGATACGCAGTATTTT. Its protein is CASTYIGRADTQYF.